What follows are 20 T cell receptor beta chains derived from one specimen sequenced in a study of tumor and adjacent non-tumor tissue in lung cancer. RNA was extracted from bulk tissue without any cell sorting. The library came from three nested PCR rounds adapted from ARM-PCR protocols. MiXCR, run by TCRdb on the multiplex PCR reads, gives a single entry per CDR3 protein. The data show 200,000 to 250,000 distinct CDR3 sequences, with 60% to 75% seen just once and about 25% held by the top ten. The specimen was lung tumor tissue. These receptors originate from a man between 60 and 75 years old with non-small cell lung cancer.

With regard to this clonotype: This sequence may be a read error, since a much larger clone differs from it by one base. This sequence joins TRBV20-1 and TRBJ2-5; the D is unclear. Germline V gene sequence: CDR1 DFQATT, CDR2 SNEGSKA (reference sequence). This CDR3 is built from 12 residues. Trimming took 3 bases from V and 1 from J, leaving 6 bases between them. In DNA, the CDR3 is TGCAGTGCTAGGTTCCCCCAAGAGACCCAGTACTTC. This gives the protein CSARFPQETQYF.

On this clonotype: A single base separates this from a much larger clone, so it may be a read error. The rearrangement links TRBV20-1 to TRBJ2-7; D unresolved. Germline CDR1 DFQATT, CDR2 SNEGSKA (reference sequence). The CDR3 contains 13 residues. Here the CDR3 reads CSASGPKGHERYF. CDR3 nucleotides: TGCAGTGCTAGTGGTCCCAAAGGCCACGAGCGGTACTTC.

For this clonotype: Given a much more abundant clone one base away, this may be a read error. The V call is TRBV20-1, the J call TRBJ1-4; 8 bases agree with TRBD1. The germline V gene encodes CDR1 DFQATT and CDR2 SNEGSKA (reference sequence). V lost 1 base and J lost 7; bases outside the gene matches: 8. The CDR3 contains 15 residues. The CDR3 DNA is TGCAGTGCTAGAGGAAGTCAGGGGGCGGGTGAAAAACTGTTTTTT. It yields the protein CSARGSQGAGEKLFF.

V usage is TRBV6-6 and J usage is TRBJ1-1; D unclear. The CDR3 length is 15 residues. V lost 5 bases and J lost 5, with 18 bases in between. The germline CDR1 and CDR2 sequences are MNHNY and SVGAGI (reference sequence). The CDR3 region has the DNA TGTGCCAGCAGTCCCGGTACAGCGTGGAAAACTGAAGCTTTCTTT. This codes for CASSPGTAWKTEAFF.

Regarding this clonotype: A read error may be the cause here, since a much bigger clone is one base away. This rearrangement joins TRBV5-4 to TRBJ2-1, with TRBD2 matching 10 bases. This CDR3 comprises 16 residues. The germline V gene has CDR1 SGHNT and CDR2 YYREEE (reference sequence). In nucleotides, the CDR3 is TGTGTCAGCAGCTTATCAGCGGGAGGGCCTTACCATGAGCAGTTCTTC. Translating it yields CVSSLSAGGPYHEQFF. The full variable domain, rest sourced from reference TRBV5-4 and TRBJ2-1, is ETGVTQSPTHLIKTRGQQVTLRCSSQSGHNTVSWYQQALGQGPQFIFQYYREEENGRGNFPPRFSGLQFPNYSSELNVNALELDDSALYLCVSSLSAGGPYHEQFFGPGTRLTVL.

Regarding this clonotype: A junction end diverges from the germline sequence, so it may reflect a read error. This chain connects TRBV24-1 to TRBJ2-6; no clear D gene. Germline assignment: CDR1 KGHDR and CDR2 SFDVKD. The CDR3 totals 13 residues. CDR3 sequence reads: CATADSGTNVLTF. The CDR3 DNA sequence: TGTGCCACCGCAGACTCTGGGACCAACGTCCTGACTTTC.

The gene calls are TRBV6-1 and TRBJ2-2; no clear D. Germline V gives CDR1 MNHNS, CDR2 SASEGT. This CDR3 contains 15 residues. Between the trimmed V and J ends, which lost 6 bases and 3 bases, there was a span of 14 bases. The chain's CDR3 is CASSLMDGYTGELFF. CDR3 in DNA: TGTGCCAGCAGCCTAATGGACGGTTACACCGGGGAGCTGTTTTTT.

Worth noting for this clonotype: Germline is not matched at one junction end, which may reflect a read error. The chain employs TRBV2 and TRBJ1-5, with D possibly matching TRBD1 (6 bases). Germline CDR1 and CDR2: SNHLY and FYNNEI. The CDR3 covers 14 residues. DNA for the CDR3: TGTGCCAGCAGTGAGGGGGGCGGCAATCAGCGCCAGCATTTT. Its translation is CASSEGGGNQRQHF.

In the case of this clonotype: The CDR3 does not close with the conserved phenylalanine or tryptophan, likely indicating a read error. The chain combines TRBV12-3 or TRBV12-4 with TRBJ1-2; D unresolved. With 5 bases removed from V and 7 bases from J, the gap between germline ends came to 17 bases. This CDR3 has 14 amino acids. CDR3 sequence: CASSRSGRLAGYTI. The CDR3 DNA reads TGTGCCAGCAGTAGGAGTGGGCGTTTGGCTGGCTACACCATC.

There are a few counts of this clonotype. This chain uses TRBV4-3 with TRBJ2-1; 8 bases agree with TRBD1. The CDR3 sequence is 17 residues long. The V gene's germline CDR1 is LGHNA and CDR2 YSLEER. The V segment lost 0 bases and the J segment 0 bases; nucleotides outside the gene matches: 4. The CDR3 bases are TGCGCCAGCAGCCAAGACAGGACAGGGAGCTCCTACAATGAGCAGTTCTTC. This encodes CASSQDRTGSSYNEQFF.

CDR3 loop: CASSQGLAGDTDTQYF. The CDR3 coding sequence is TGTGCCAGTAGTCAAGGGCTAGCGGGAGATACAGATACGCAGTATTTT. The genes are TRBV6-2 or TRBV6-3 and TRBJ2-3; 10 nucleotides agree with TRBD2. The CDR3 spans 16 residues. Looked up from germline, CDR1 is MNHEY and CDR2 is SVGEGT. V lost 9 bases, J lost 3 bases, and 12 bases stayed unmatched.

This clonotype came up a few times. The chain is built from TRBV5-1 and TRBJ2-5, with D perhaps TRBD1 (6 bases). Trimming stripped 0 bases from V and 3 bases from J, with 12 bases between. The CDR3 loop spans 15 amino acids. Germline-derived CDR1 and CDR2 are SGHRS and YFSETQ. CDR3 nucleotides: TGCGCCAGCAGCTTGGATCCCAGGGGAGAAGAGACCCAGTACTTC. Its protein is CASSLDPRGEETQYF.

On this clonotype itself: Here the CDR3 omits its conserved ending phenylalanine or tryptophan, so a read error is the likely source. This chain links TRBV28 with TRBJ1-5, with 10 nucleotides matching TRBD1. V lost 7 bases and J lost 7; bases outside the gene matches: 16. The length of the CDR3 is 17 residues. Germline V gives CDR1 MDHEN, CDR2 SYDVKM. CDR3 amino acids: CASMLPRDRGPWQPQHL. CDR3 in DNA: TGTGCCAGCATGCTACCCCGCGACAGGGGGCCGTGGCAGCCCCAGCATTTA.

Comments on this clonotype: The junction departs from the called germline gene at one end, perhaps through a read error. This chain uses TRBV11-3 with TRBJ2-1, with 7 bases fitting TRBD2. CDR3 length: 18 amino acids. Germline CDR1 SGHNT, CDR2 YENEEA. CDR3 sequence (DNA): TGCGCCAGCAGACGTTCACTAGCGAGAGGGCACAACTACAATGAGCAGTTCTTC. Amino acids: CASRRSLARGHNYNEQFF. The variable domain in full, with the rest retrieved from reference TRBV11-3 and TRBJ2-1, is EAGVVQSPRYKIIEKKQPVAFWCNPISGHNTLYWYLQNLGQGPELLIRYENEEAVDDSQLPKDRFSAERLKGVDSTLKIQPAELGDSAVYLCASRRSLARGHNYNEQFFGPGTRLTVL.

About this clonotype: One end of the junction does not line up with germline, which may come from a read error. The genes are TRBV6-2 or TRBV6-3 and TRBJ2-2; D perhaps matches TRBD2 (5 bases). The CDR3 loop spans 14 amino acids. Germline CDR1 reads MNHEY; CDR2 reads SVGEGT. This CDR3 is CANSYSVDTGELFF. Written as DNA, the CDR3 is TGTGCCAACAGTTACTCGGTCGACACCGGGGAACTGTTTTTT.

A remark on this clonotype: Compared with germline, one end of the junction differs, possibly owing to a read error. The J gene is TRBJ2-2, the V gene TRBV20-1; perhaps TRBD2 as D (5 bases). Per germline, CDR1 DFQATT and CDR2 SNEGSKA (reference sequence). CDR3 size: 13 residues. CDR3 amino acids: CSARTGNTGERFF. The DNA for the CDR3 is TGTAGTGCTAGGACGGGGAACACCGGGGAGCGGTTTTTT.

This chain uses TRBV4-1 with TRBJ1-2; no clear D gene. Germline-derived CDR1 and CDR2 are MGHRA and YSYEKL. V was cut by 2 bases and J by 0 bases, with 16 bases left in between. The CDR3 consists of 17 residues. CDR3 region: CASSQNSLRGANYGYTF. CDR3 coding DNA: TGCGCCAGCAGCCAAAATTCTCTTCGGGGTGCTAACTATGGCTACACCTTC.

This clonotype was detected ten times or more. The chain couples TRBV20-1 to TRBJ1-3; the match to TRBD1 covers 8 bases. The CDR3 extends over 14 amino acids. V shed 2 bases and J 2 bases; nucleotides not matched to a gene: 2. The germline gives CDR1 DFQATT, CDR2 SNEGSKA (reference sequence). Written as DNA, the CDR3 is TGCAGTGCTAGACAGGGGGCCACTGGAAACACCATATATTTT. Amino acid sequence: CSARQGATGNTIYF.

The chain is built from TRBV20-1 and TRBJ2-5; D is unclear. The CDR3 length is 14 residues. Germline CDR1 is DFQATT and CDR2 is SNEGSKA (reference sequence). V lost 5 bases and J 0 bases, leaving 13 bases between the germline ends. CDR3 loop: CSAPRIPYQETQYF. The CDR3 DNA follows: TGCAGTGCTCCCCGAATACCGTACCAAGAGACCCAGTACTTC.

With respect to this clonotype: A read error may explain this, as a much larger clone is one base away. The rearrangement uses TRBV4-2 and TRBJ1-3; tentatively, D is TRBD1 (5 bases). The CDR3 runs 11 residues. CDR1 is LGHNA and CDR2 is YNFKEQ in the germline V gene. CDR3 coding DNA: TGTGCCAGCACCCAACAGGACACCATATATTTT. It codes for CASTQQDTIYF.